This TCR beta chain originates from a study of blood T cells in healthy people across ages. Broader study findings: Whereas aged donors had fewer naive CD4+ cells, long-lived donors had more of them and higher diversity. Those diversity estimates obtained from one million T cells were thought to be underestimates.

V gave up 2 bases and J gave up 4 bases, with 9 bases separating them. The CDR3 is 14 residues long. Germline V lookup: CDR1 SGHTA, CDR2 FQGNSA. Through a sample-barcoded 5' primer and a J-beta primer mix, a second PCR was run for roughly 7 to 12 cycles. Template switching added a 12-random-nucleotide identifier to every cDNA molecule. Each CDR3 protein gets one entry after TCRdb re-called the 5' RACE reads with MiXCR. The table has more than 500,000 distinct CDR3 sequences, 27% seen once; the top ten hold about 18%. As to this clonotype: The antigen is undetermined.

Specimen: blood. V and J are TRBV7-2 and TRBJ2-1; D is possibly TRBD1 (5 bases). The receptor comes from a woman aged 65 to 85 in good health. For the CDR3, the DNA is TGTGCCAGCAGCTTACTTCAGGGTTACAATGAGCAGTTCTTC. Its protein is CASSLLQGYNEQFF. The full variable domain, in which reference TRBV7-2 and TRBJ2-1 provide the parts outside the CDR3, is GAGVSQSPSNKVTEKGKDVELRCDPISGHTALYWYRQSLGQGLEFLIYFQGNSAPDKSGLPSDRFSAERTGGSVSTLTIQRTQQEDSAVYLCASSLLQGYNEQFFGPGTRLTVL.